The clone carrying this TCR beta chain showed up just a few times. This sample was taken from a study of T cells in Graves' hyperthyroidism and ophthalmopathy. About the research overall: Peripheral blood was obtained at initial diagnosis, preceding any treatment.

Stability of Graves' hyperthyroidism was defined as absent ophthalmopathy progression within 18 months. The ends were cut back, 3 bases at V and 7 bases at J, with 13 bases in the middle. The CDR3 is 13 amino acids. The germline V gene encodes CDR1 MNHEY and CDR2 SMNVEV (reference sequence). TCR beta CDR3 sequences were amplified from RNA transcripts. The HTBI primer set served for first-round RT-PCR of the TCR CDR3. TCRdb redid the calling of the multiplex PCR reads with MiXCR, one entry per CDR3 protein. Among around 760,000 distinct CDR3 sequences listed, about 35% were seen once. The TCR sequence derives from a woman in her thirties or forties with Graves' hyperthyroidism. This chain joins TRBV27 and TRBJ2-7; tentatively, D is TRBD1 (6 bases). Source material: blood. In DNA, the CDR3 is TGTGCCAGCAGTTTTGGACAGCTGGGGGAGCAGTACTTC. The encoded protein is CASSFGQLGEQYF.